The clone carrying this T cell receptor (beta chain) was detected once. Its target is not known. The sample originates from a study of T cell responses to AZD1222 COVID-19 vaccine. The study, taken as a whole, reports: Seropositive status at baseline applied to only a handful of AZD1222 recipients. Spike-specific TCR breadth and depth went up after people got two AZD1222 doses.

The CDR3 is 14 amino acids. Germline V gene lookup returns CDR1 MNHEY and CDR2 SMNVEV (reference sequence). J gave up 4 bases and V 8 bases, and 9 bases lay outside the gene matches. The protocol was immunoSEQ multiplex PCR, while the TCRdb copy is restricted to in-frame clones and leaves out a portion. The table lists approximately 150,000 clones, approximately 92% of them singletons. This specimen consisted of peripheral blood, obtained 28 days after the second AZD1222 dose. The receptor comes from an adult who received the AZD1222 COVID-19 vaccine. This chain joins TRBV27 and TRBJ2-5, with 8 bases identical to TRBD1. Here the CDR3 reads CASGRTGSGETQYF. The DNA of the CDR3 is TGTGCCAGCGGACGGACAGGGAGTGGAGAGACCCAGTACTTC.